The 6 T cell receptor beta chains below were found in one sample sequenced in a study of shared clonotypes between healthy human individuals (dated by TCRdb to 2018 to 2020). Libraries came from the immunoSEQ multiplex PCR assay. This immuneACCESS table, as held by TCRdb, lists in-frame sequences with V and J called but not all clones. Of the missing ones, under half trace to an unresolved V gene in checked studies; the others have no known cause. The sample table lists more than 1.2 million clones, less than 99% of them with a count of one. 0.36% of the sample is held by the ten biggest clonotypes. Specimen: naive CD4+ T cells sorted from blood. Reading the label with the study, this specimen's cell subset or site is: CD45RA+ positively selected. These receptors were collected from a man aged 25-45 years in good health.

The J gene is TRBJ1-2, the V gene TRBV28; TRBD1 matches 7 bases. The CDR3 runs to 15 residues. Looked up from germline, CDR1 is MDHEN and CDR2 is SYDVKM. V shed 3 bases, J shed 4 bases, and the junction held 8 bases outside the gene matches. CDR3: CASSFSRQGSYGYTF. CDR3 DNA sequence: TGTGCCAGCAGTTTTTCCCGACAGGGAAGCTATGGCTACACCTTC.

The chain joins TRBV28 to TRBJ2-7; TRBD2 aligns across 7 bases. Germline CDR1 MDHEN, CDR2 SYDVKM. The ends lost 5 bases at V and 2 bases at J; junction bases unmatched: 6. The length of the CDR3 is 14 residues. CDR3 region: CASSPERGTYEQYF. CDR3 DNA: TGTGCCAGCAGTCCCGAGCGGGGCACCTACGAGCAGTACTTC.

This chain connects TRBV7-9 to TRBJ2-7; 8 bases are shared with TRBD1. V shed 5 bases, J shed 4 bases, and the junction held 7 bases outside the gene matches. CDR1 is SEHNR and CDR2 is FQNEAQ in the germline V gene (reference sequence). The CDR3 length is 14 residues. The CDR3 DNA follows: TGTGCCAGCAGCCGACGGGACAGGAGATACGAGCAGTACTTC. Translated: CASSRRDRRYEQYF.

The chain joins TRBV27 to TRBJ2-1, with D unresolved. The V gene's germline CDR1 is MNHEY and CDR2 SMNVEV (reference sequence). This CDR3 is built from 14 residues. V dropped 7 bases and J dropped 6 bases, with 16 bases sitting between them. The CDR3 sequence: CASTQTPDVNEQFF. The CDR3 DNA is TGTGCCAGCACCCAGACACCCGACGTCAATGAGCAGTTCTTC.

The rearrangement links TRBV5-1 to TRBJ1-4, with no clear D. The germline V gene encodes CDR1 SGHRS and CDR2 YFSETQ. V was trimmed by 5 bases and J by 3 bases, leaving 11 bases between them. The CDR3 is 14 residues long. CDR3 in amino acids: CASSSEYPNEKLFF. The CDR3 coding sequence is TGCGCCAGCAGTTCAGAATACCCTAATGAAAAACTGTTTTTT. Combining the CDR3 with reference TRBV5-1 and TRBJ1-4 gives the whole variable domain KAGVTQTPRYLIKTRGQQVTLSCSPISGHRSVSWYQQTPGQGLQFLFEYFSETQRNKGNFPGRFSGRQFSNSRSEMNVSTLELGDSALYLCASSSEYPNEKLFFGSGTQLSVL.

This chain uses TRBV18 with TRBJ2-7; 8 nucleotides align to TRBD2. The V gene's germline CDR1 is KGHSH and CDR2 LQKENI. The CDR3 loop spans 18 amino acids. Trimming cost V 8 bases and J 7 bases; bases outside gene matches: 25. The CDR3, as DNA: TGTGCCAGCCCTACCGGGGGGGCACAACACCCACCTAGGGGGGAGCAGTACTTC. Amino acid sequence: CASPTGGAQHPPRGEQYF. The whole variable domain, remainder taken from reference TRBV18 and TRBJ2-7, is NAGVMQNPRHLVRRRGQEARLRCSPMKGHSHVYWYRQLPEEGLKFMVYLQKENIIDESGMPKERFSAEFPKEGPSILRIQQVVRGDSAAYFCASPTGGAQHPPRGEQYFGPGTRLTVT.